Included here is one T cell receptor beta chain sequence, with context. Its antigen is still unknown. The sample is drawn from a study of human T cells and chemical hapten exposure. Overall study: Variability of per-sample TCR yields stemmed mainly from small differences in pooled library volume. Study results and limitations: Against controls, expanded TCRs gave rise to significantly more large CDR3 similarity clusters.

The time point: patch test 1, 2 weeks after DPC sensitization. The treatment denotes: therapeutic diphenylcyclopropenone sensitization with weekly scalp DPC. The donor pool consisted of alopecia patients aged 18 to 70 years, considered suitable for DPC. Germline V lookup: CDR1 MNHNY, CDR2 SVGAGI (reference sequence). The CDR3 length is 12 residues. Trimming took off 8 bases at V and 3 bases at J, with 11 bases between the two ends. As handled by the study authors: Sampled TCR counts reached a median of roughly 90,000 per sample, with values ranging from roughly 20,000 to 700,000. Using its own MiXCR run on the RACE reads, TCRdb lists one record per CDR3 protein. TCRdb's processing, not the authors', yielded these V and J calls. Altogether 150,000 to 200,000 distinct CDR3 sequences are present, roughly 15% being singletons, with the ten largest covering 1.7%.

Sequenced here: whole blood, sampled in connection with sensitization to the hapten diphenylcyclopropenone (DPC). The clonotype was recovered from a woman aged 25-40 years with alopecia areata. Some clones in this sample may be carry-over from other donors' samples. The V and J genes are TRBV6-6 and TRBJ2-7; a weak D match, TRBD1 (6 bases). The CDR3 DNA sequence: TGTGCCAGCGGGCCAGGGGTCTACGAGCAGTACTTC. It codes for CASGPGVYEQYF.